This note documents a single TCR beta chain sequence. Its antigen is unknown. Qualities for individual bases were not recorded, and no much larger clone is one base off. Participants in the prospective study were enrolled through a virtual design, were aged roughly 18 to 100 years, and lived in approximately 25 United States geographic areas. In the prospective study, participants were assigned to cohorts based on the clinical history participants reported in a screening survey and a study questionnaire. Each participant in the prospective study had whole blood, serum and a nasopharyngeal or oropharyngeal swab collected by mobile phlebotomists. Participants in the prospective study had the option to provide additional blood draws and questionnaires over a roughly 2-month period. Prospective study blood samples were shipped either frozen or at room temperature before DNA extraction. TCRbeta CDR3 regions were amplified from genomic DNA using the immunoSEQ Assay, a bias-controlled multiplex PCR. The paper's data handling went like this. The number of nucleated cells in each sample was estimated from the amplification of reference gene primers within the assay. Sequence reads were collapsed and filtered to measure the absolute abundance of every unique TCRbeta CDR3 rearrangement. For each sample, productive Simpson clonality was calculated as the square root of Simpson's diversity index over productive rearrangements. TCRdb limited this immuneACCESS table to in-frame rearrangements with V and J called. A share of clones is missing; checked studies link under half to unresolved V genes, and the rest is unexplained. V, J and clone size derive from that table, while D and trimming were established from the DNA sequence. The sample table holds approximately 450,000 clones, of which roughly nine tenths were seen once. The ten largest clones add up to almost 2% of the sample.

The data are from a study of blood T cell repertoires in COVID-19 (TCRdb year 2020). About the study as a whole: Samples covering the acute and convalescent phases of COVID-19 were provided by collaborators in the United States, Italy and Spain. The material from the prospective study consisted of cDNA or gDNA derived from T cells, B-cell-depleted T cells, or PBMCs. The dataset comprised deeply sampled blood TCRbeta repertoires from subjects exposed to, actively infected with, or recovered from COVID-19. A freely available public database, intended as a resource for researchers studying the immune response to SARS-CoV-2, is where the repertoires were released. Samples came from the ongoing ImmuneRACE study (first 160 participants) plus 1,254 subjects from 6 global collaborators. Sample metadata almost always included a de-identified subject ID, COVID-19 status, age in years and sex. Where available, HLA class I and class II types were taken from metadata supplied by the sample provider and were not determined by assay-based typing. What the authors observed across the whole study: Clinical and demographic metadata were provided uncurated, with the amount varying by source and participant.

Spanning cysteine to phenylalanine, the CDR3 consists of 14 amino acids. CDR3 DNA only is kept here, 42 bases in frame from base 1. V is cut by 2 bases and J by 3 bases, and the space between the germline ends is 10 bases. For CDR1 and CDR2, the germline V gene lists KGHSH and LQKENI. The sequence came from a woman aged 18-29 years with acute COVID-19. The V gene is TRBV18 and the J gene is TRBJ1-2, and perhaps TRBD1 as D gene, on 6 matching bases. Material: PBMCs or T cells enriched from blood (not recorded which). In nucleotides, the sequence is TGTGCCAGCTCACCATCGGACAGTTACTATGGCTACACCTTC. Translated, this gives CASSPSDSYYGYTF.